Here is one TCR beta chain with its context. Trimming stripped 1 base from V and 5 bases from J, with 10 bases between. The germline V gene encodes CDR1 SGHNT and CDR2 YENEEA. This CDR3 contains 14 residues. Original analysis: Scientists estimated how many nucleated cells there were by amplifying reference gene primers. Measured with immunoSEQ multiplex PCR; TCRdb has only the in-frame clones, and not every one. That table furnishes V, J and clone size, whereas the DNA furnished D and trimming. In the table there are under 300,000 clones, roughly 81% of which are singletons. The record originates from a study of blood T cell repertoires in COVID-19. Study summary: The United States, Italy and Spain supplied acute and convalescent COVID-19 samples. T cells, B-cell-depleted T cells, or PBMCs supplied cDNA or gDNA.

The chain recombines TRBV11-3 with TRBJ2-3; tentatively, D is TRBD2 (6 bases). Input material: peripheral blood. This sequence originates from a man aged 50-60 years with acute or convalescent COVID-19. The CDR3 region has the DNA TGTGCCAGCAGCTTAGGTACTAGCCTAGATACGCAGTATTTT. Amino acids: CASSLGTSLDTQYF.